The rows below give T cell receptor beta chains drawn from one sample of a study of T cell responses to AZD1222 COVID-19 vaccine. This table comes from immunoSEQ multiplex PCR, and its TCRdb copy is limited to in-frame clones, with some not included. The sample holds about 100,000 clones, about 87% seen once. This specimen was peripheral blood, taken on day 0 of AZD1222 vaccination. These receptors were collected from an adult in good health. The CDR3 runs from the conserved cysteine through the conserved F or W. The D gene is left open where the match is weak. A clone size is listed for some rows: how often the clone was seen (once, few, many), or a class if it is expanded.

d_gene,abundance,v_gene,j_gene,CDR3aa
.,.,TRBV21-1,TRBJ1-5,CASSKVDRAHQPQHF
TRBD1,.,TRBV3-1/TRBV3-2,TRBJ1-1,CASSPFSGQGGTEAFF
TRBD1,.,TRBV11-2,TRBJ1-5,CASSLDQGADQPQHF
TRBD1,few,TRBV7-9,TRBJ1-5,CASSAGQGAQPQHF
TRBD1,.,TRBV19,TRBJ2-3,CASSNGQGADTQYF
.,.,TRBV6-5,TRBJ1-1,CASFEGGQDVEAFF
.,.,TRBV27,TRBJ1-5,CASSSQSSNQPQHF
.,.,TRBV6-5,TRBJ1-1,CASSYSERGIAFF
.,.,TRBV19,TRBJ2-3,CASSILAPSTDTQYF
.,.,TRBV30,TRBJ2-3,CAWLTGIHTQYF
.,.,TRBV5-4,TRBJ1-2,CASRFGGSLNYGYTF
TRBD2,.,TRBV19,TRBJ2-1,CASSTGGEQFF
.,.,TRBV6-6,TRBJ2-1,CASSPPQPDKSDEQFF
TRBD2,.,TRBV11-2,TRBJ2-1,CASSPQTSGLVNEQFF
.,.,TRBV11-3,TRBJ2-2,CASSPLGSNTGELFF
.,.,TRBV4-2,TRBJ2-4,CASSGGTGNIQYF
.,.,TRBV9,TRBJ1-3,CASSVAVHYSGNTIYF
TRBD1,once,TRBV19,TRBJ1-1,CASNLNRGRPTEAFF
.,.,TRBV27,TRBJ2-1,CASSLVHSNEQFF
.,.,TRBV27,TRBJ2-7,CASSFPGVGISYEQYF
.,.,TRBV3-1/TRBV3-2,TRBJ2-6,CASSPTGRSGANVLTF
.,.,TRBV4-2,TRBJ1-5,CASSQDGMDQPQHF
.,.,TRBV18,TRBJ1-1,CASSPGAGTEAFF
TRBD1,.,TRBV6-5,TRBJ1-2,CASRLDRDYGYTF
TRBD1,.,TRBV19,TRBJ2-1,CASAGQGPTLGSYNEQFF
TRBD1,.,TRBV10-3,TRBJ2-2,CATVDREITGELFF
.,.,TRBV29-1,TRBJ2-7,CSVAFSALPEQYF
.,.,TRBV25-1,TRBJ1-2,CASSFGGANGYTF
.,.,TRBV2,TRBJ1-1,CATVTGNTEAFF
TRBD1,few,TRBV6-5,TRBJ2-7,CASNPGQGVYEQYF
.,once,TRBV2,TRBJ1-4,CASSDGPQRIRGEKLFF